This T cell receptor (beta chain) is drawn from a study of post-analysis software for immune sequencing data. About the study: Recorded disease courses covered relapsing-remitting, secondary progressive and progressive-relapsing multiple sclerosis. Some patients had no subtype annotation. General study points: Significantly lower normalized Chao1 diversity was seen in multiple sclerosis patients than in controls. Patients showed TRBV5-6, TRBV5-1 and TRBV20-1 among four to six TRBV segments more frequent than in controls.

Carried by the TCR beta cDNA libraries were unique molecular identifiers. T cells numbering roughly 1 to 10 million gave rise to roughly 0.5 million cDNA molecules. MiXCR, run by TCRdb on the PCR reads, gives a single entry per CDR3 protein. The sample carries 350,000 to 500,000 distinct CDR3 sequences, 39% recorded once. Comment on this clonotype: The antigen remains undetermined.

The V gene's germline CDR1 is MNHEY and CDR2 SVGAGI. This CDR3 is built from 14 residues. V lost 7 bases, J lost 5 bases, and 9 bases stayed unmatched. The chain uses TRBV6-5 and TRBJ2-7, with 9 positions matching TRBD1. This clonotype was obtained from a girl aged 2 to 9 with multiple sclerosis. The sequencing input was blood. The CDR3 coding sequence is TGTGCCAGCACACCGGGACAGGGTATCCACGAGCAGTACTTC. Its translation: CASTPGQGIHEQYF.